The 4 T cell receptor beta chains below were found in one sample sequenced in a study of blood T cell repertoires in COVID-19 (dated by TCRdb to 2020 to 2021). Library preparation was by the immunoSEQ multiplex PCR assay. This is the immuneACCESS table as TCRdb keeps it, with only in-frame sequences that have V and J called. A part of the clones is gone; compared with another copy, unresolved V genes explain less than half, and the rest is unexplained. The sample table contains some 80,000 clones; only one count was recorded for 90% of them. Clones ranked in the top ten supply around 2.6% of the sample. The sample taken for sequencing was peripheral blood. All receptors come from a human donor in a cohort sampled during active COVID-19.

This clone appeared a single time. The V call is TRBV19, the J call TRBJ1-3; D is undetermined. This CDR3 is built from 14 residues. CDR1 and CDR2 (germline): LNHDA, SQIVND (reference sequence). V was trimmed by 3 bases and J by 0 bases, leaving 6 bases between them. CDR3 DNA sequence: TGTGCCAGTAGTATCACGAGCTCTGGAAACACCATATATTTT. This encodes CASSITSSGNTIYF.

V usage is TRBV7-9 and J usage is TRBJ2-6, with D possibly being TRBD1 (5 bases). The germline V gene has CDR1 SEHNR and CDR2 FQNEAQ (reference sequence). V lost 6 bases and J 0 bases, leaving 12 bases between the germline ends. This CDR3 region has 16 residues. CDR3 in amino acids: CASRASRGSGANVLTF. The CDR3 DNA follows: TGTGCCAGCAGGGCTAGTAGGGGCTCTGGGGCCAACGTCCTGACTTTC.

V usage is TRBV19 and J usage is TRBJ1-2; 7 bases are shared with TRBD1. After removal of 4 bases from V and 2 bases from J, the junction contained 7 bases not matched to a gene. This CDR3 spans 15 amino acids. CDR1 is LNHDA, CDR2 SQIVND, per germline (reference sequence). Written as DNA, the CDR3 is TGTGCCAGTAGTAACCGACAGGGAGTAAACTATGGCTACACCTTC. Amino acids: CASSNRQGVNYGYTF.

Comment on this clone: The sample contains more than one DNA sequence encoding this CDR3. This chain links TRBV14 with TRBJ1-1, with D possibly matching TRBD1 (5 bases). The CDR3 is made up of 14 amino acids. CDR1 is SGHDN and CDR2 is FVKESK in the germline V gene. Trimming removed 1 base from V and 0 bases from J, with 6 bases in between. The CDR3 DNA reads as TGTGCCAGCAGCCAAGCAGGGATGAACACTGAAGCTTTCTTT. This codes for CASSQAGMNTEAFF.